The T cell receptor beta chain under discussion was sequenced for a study of cytomegalovirus exposure and HLA in healthy donors. Across the study: An earlier analysis found fewer than 140 million unique TCR beta sequences from about 190 million T cells.

Study outcomes and limitations: Later on, analysis showed that most CMV-associated TCR beta chains appeared to be HLA-restricted. Among TCR beta chains, those listed as cytomegalovirus-associated numbered over 150. A later analysis revealed that TCR association rates differed between HLA loci, peaking at DRB1 and bottoming out at HLA-C.

CDR3 size: 17 residues. Germline V gene data show CDR1 as SGHRS and CDR2 as YFSETQ. As for this clone: Its target is unknown.

A multiplex PCR was run with 60 Vbeta primers and 13 Jbeta primers. Measured with immunoSEQ multiplex PCR; TCRdb has only the in-frame clones, and not every one. This table holds around 190,000 clones, under 9.5% found once. The sequence was obtained from a woman in her twenties or thirties in good health and CMV-seropositive. The specimen was PBMCs. V is TRBV5-1 and J is TRBJ2-5; 8 bases match TRBD1. Gene TRBJ2-7 matches the end of the DNA better, so the J call may be wrong. CDR3 DNA: TGCGCCAGCAGCTTTTTAGAGGGGAGACAGGGGTCCTACGAGCAGTACTTC. This translates into CASSFLEGRQGSYEQYF.